The 27 T cell receptor beta chains in this list originate from one sample, sequenced in a study of shared clonotypes between healthy human individuals. The data were produced by immunoSEQ multiplex PCR, yet TCRdb's version contains in-frame clones alone and is incomplete. This table holds roughly 1,800,000 clones, less than 95% found once. Only CD45RO-negative cells positively selected for CCR7 counted as naive CD8 cells, so terminally differentiated effector memory CD45RA+ cells were excluded. Sequenced sample: naive CD8+ T cells sorted from blood. Source of these receptors: a man younger than 35 in good health.

The chain combines TRBV11-1 with TRBJ1-5; possible D gene TRBD1, 5 bases. Trimming pared 4 bases from V and 1 base from J, leaving 11 bases between. Per germline, CDR1 SGHAT and CDR2 FQDESV (reference sequence). The CDR3 is 15 residues long. This CDR3 reads CASSSGAGSNQPQHF. The CDR3 DNA is TGTGCCAGCAGCTCTGGGGCAGGAAGCAATCAGCCCCAGCATTTT.

The chain employs TRBV9 and TRBJ1-1; TRBD1 might be the D (6 bases). The V gene's germline CDR1 is SGDLS and CDR2 YYNGEE. Trimming pared 4 bases from V and 1 base from J, leaving 14 bases between. The CDR3 covers 15 residues. This CDR3 reads CASSSGGGPNTEAFF. For the CDR3, the DNA is TGTGCCAGCAGCTCCGGCGGGGGCCCGAACACTGAAGCTTTCTTT.

The rearrangement joins TRBV5-8 to TRBJ2-1; 7 nucleotides match TRBD2. The V and J ends lost 3 bases and 7 bases, in that order; junction bases with no gene match: 10. CDR3 length: 15 amino acids. Germline values: CDR1 SGHTS, CDR2 YDEGEE. The CDR3 region is CASSSTGPGGNEQFF. CDR3 DNA: TGTGCCAGCAGCTCAACAGGCCCCGGGGGGAATGAGCAGTTCTTC.

This chain connects TRBV19 to TRBJ1-1; tentative D call: TRBD1 (5 bases). Trimming removed 5 bases from V and 4 bases from J, with 17 bases in between. CDR1 and CDR2 from the germline V gene are LNHDA and SQIVND (reference sequence). CDR3 length: 15 residues. The CDR3 DNA sequence: TGTGCCAGTAGTCTTGGTGAGGGGTTAAGCACTGAAGCTTTCTTT. It specifies CASSLGEGLSTEAFF.

The chain links TRBV14 to TRBJ2-1, with D possibly matching TRBD1 (6 bases). This CDR3 region has 13 residues. Trimming removed 5 bases at V and 3 bases at J, with 8 bases between. CDR1 and CDR2 (germline): SGHDN, FVKESK. The CDR3 region has the DNA TGTGCCAGCAGCACAGGGTACTACAATGAGCAGTTCTTC. It specifies CASSTGYYNEQFF.

The J gene is TRBJ1-1, the V gene TRBV5-1; 7 bases agree with TRBD1. J lost 4 bases, V lost 6 bases, and 15 bases had no gene match. CDR1 and CDR2 (germline): SGHRS, YFSETQ. The CDR3 is 16 amino acids. As DNA, the CDR3 is TGCGCCAGCACGATCGAATACAGCGCAGGGGGCACTGAAGCTTTCTTT. It encodes CASTIEYSAGGTEAFF.

This clone was counted a single time. This chain joins TRBV19 and TRBJ1-1, with D tentatively TRBD1 (5 bases). The CDR3 extends over 18 amino acids. Trimming pared 3 bases from V and 0 bases from J, leaving 20 bases between. Germline values: CDR1 LNHDA, CDR2 SQIVND (reference sequence). The CDR3 reads CASSMDWGSPFMNTEAFF. The DNA for the CDR3 is TGTGCCAGTAGTATGGACTGGGGCAGCCCCTTCATGAACACTGAAGCTTTCTTT.

V and J are TRBV5-6 and TRBJ2-2; D gene uncertain. This CDR3 contains 13 residues. Germline lookup yields CDR1 SGHDT and CDR2 YYEEEE. The V end was cut by 4 bases, the J end by 3 bases, with 7 bases between. CDR3 in DNA: TGTGCCAGCAGCCGAACGGACACCGGGGAGCTGTTTTTT. Protein sequence: CASSRTDTGELFF.

The DNA of the CDR3 is TGTGCCAGCAGCCCCGGGCAGGGGAGAGATACGCAGTATTTT. Protein sequence: CASSPGQGRDTQYF. The rearrangement joins TRBV7-9 to TRBJ2-3, with D maybe TRBD1 (6 bases). The ends were cut back, 5 bases at V and 5 bases at J, with 14 bases in the middle. CDR1 and CDR2 (germline): SEHNR, FQNEAQ (reference sequence). This CDR3 comprises 14 residues.

The rearrangement links TRBV7-2 to TRBJ2-7; TRBD2 agrees at 7 bases. This CDR3 has 15 residues. CDR1 is SGHTA, CDR2 FQGNSA, per germline. V lost 0 bases, J lost 4 bases, and 6 bases stayed unmatched. CDR3 residues: CASSLAGGEGYEQYF. The CDR3 DNA reads as TGTGCCAGCAGCTTAGCGGGAGGGGAGGGGTACGAGCAGTACTTC.

As to this clone: This sample includes further DNA sequences coding for the same CDR3. The chain carries TRBV2 and TRBJ2-5, with 12 bases lining up with TRBD2. The CDR3 length is 15 residues. The junction had 8 bases not matched to a gene; V was cut back by 9 bases and J by 3 bases. Germline V gives CDR1 SNHLY, CDR2 FYNNEI. CDR3 sequence (DNA): TGTGCCAGTCTACTCCTAGCGGGGGGGGAAGAGACCCAGTACTTC. Protein product: CASLLLAGGEETQYF.

J is TRBJ2-7 and V is TRBV7-6; weak D call: TRBD1 (7 bases). This CDR3 comprises 14 residues. The V end was cut by 5 bases, the J end by 2 bases, with 13 bases between. CDR1 is SGHVS and CDR2 is FNYEAQ in the germline V gene. In DNA form, the CDR3 reads TGTGCCAGCAGCGGGGGGACAGTAACCTACGAGCAGTACTTC. It specifies CASSGGTVTYEQYF.

Note on this clone: The sample contains more than one DNA sequence encoding this CDR3. The V and J genes are TRBV9 and TRBJ2-7; 13 bases are a match to TRBD2. Germline CDR1 reads SGDLS; CDR2 reads YYNGEE. CDR3 size: 15 residues. The trim removed 0 bases at V and 4 bases at J, leaving 1 base unmatched. The CDR3 reads CASSVGTSGSYEQYF. The CDR3 coding sequence is TGTGCCAGCAGCGTAGGGACTAGCGGGAGTTACGAGCAGTACTTC.

The chain carries TRBV27 and TRBJ2-7; D unresolved. The V end was cut by 5 bases, the J end by 2 bases, with 16 bases between. Germline lookup yields CDR1 MNHEY and CDR2 SMNVEV (reference sequence). The CDR3 consists of 15 residues. CDR3 sequence: CASSREVEGTYEQYF. The CDR3 nucleotides read TGTGCCAGCAGTCGAGAGGTCGAAGGAACCTACGAGCAGTACTTC.

For this clone: The same CDR3 is also encoded by other DNA sequences in this sample. The genes are TRBV27 and TRBJ2-7, with 12 nucleotides matching TRBD2. The CDR3 runs to 15 residues. Trimming at V came to 2 bases and at J to 4 bases, leaving 3 bases not matched to a gene. Germline lookup yields CDR1 MNHEY and CDR2 SMNVEV (reference sequence). CDR3 nucleotides: TGTGCCAGCAGTTTACGTGGACTAGCGGGATACGAGCAGTACTTC. Protein product: CASSLRGLAGYEQYF.

V gene TRBV27 combines with J gene TRBJ2-7, with 12 bases identical to TRBD2. The CDR3 consists of 16 residues. Germline V lookup: CDR1 MNHEY, CDR2 SMNVEV (reference sequence). With V trimmed by 6 bases and J by 3 bases, 9 bases remained unmatched. CDR3 DNA: TGTGCCAGCAGCCTCTCTAGCGGGAGGGCCCTCTACGAGCAGTACTTC. Its protein product is CASSLSSGRALYEQYF.

This clone was found a few times. The chain is built from TRBV11-2 and TRBJ1-1, with D perhaps TRBD1 (6 bases). Looked up from germline, CDR1 is SGHAT and CDR2 is FQNNGV. This CDR3 region has 15 residues. Trimming took 2 bases from V and 5 from J, leaving 15 bases between them. The CDR3 nucleotides read TGTGCCAGCAGCTTACCCCGAGGGGGGGATACTGAAGCTTTCTTT. This encodes CASSLPRGGDTEAFF.

The V gene is TRBV7-9, the J gene TRBJ2-3; D may be TRBD1 (5 bases). CDR1 is SEHNR and CDR2 is FQNEAQ in the germline V gene (reference sequence). The ends were cut back, 8 bases at V and 0 bases at J, with 15 bases in the middle. This CDR3 contains 15 residues. The CDR3: CASYMTGASTDTQYF. The DNA of the CDR3 is TGTGCCAGCTACATGACTGGGGCTAGCACAGATACGCAGTATTTT.

The V and J genes are TRBV27 and TRBJ1-6; D gene uncertain. The CDR3 extends over 14 amino acids. The V end was cut by 4 bases, the J end by 6 bases, with 10 bases between. The V gene's germline CDR1 is MNHEY and CDR2 SMNVEV (reference sequence). CDR3 region: CASSSNSINSPLHF. CDR3 bases: TGTGCCAGCAGTTCCAACTCTATTAATTCACCCCTCCACTTT.

The chain employs TRBV2 and TRBJ2-3; TRBD1 or TRBD2 may be the D gene (5 bases each). The CDR3 is 14 residues long. Germline V CDR1 and CDR2: SNHLY, FYNNEI. Trimming took off 4 bases at V and 6 bases at J, with 14 bases between the two ends. The CDR3 DNA reads as TGTGCCAGCAGTGCCCGCTCAGAGGGGGATACGCAGTATTTT. This codes for CASSARSEGDTQYF.

CDR3 loop: CASSPGGGDRGYTF. The CDR3 nucleotides read TGTGCCAGCAGCCCAGGAGGGGGGGACCGTGGCTACACCTTC. This chain joins TRBV7-9 and TRBJ1-2, with D tentatively TRBD1 (6 bases). Per the germline V gene, CDR1 is SEHNR and CDR2 is FQNEAQ (reference sequence). V was trimmed by 5 bases and J by 7 bases, leaving 17 bases between them. The length of the CDR3 is 14 residues.

The rearrangement uses TRBV6-1 and TRBJ1-3; no clear D. This CDR3 has 15 residues. Germline CDR1 reads MNHNS; CDR2 reads SASEGT. V lost 9 bases, J lost 1 base, and 16 bases lay in between. This chain's CDR3 is CARPCIGFSGNTIYF. The CDR3, as DNA: TGTGCCAGACCTTGTATAGGGTTTTCTGGAAACACCATATATTTT.

The table lists this clone with a count of one. The J gene is TRBJ1-2, the V gene TRBV18; D possibly corresponds to TRBD1 (6 bases). This CDR3 has 15 amino acids. Germline-derived CDR1 and CDR2 are KGHSH and LQKENI. Trimming took 3 bases from V and 0 from J, leaving 11 bases between them. CDR3 amino acids: CASSPEGGSNYGYTF. Here the CDR3 DNA reads TGTGCCAGCTCACCGGAAGGGGGATCTAACTATGGCTACACCTTC.

This clone was recorded only once. The chain combines TRBV30 with TRBJ2-7, with a possible D match to TRBD1 (5 bases). Trimming left V 0 bases short and J 5 bases short, with 17 bases between. The germline V gene has CDR1 GTSNPN and CDR2 SVGIG (reference sequence). CDR3 length: 15 residues. Here the CDR3 reads CAWSVGVIEGHEQYF. The DNA of the CDR3 is TGTGCCTGGAGTGTAGGGGTTATAGAAGGCCACGAGCAGTACTTC. Complete variable domain (other parts from reference TRBV30 and TRBJ2-7): SQTIHQWPATLVQPVGSPLSLECTVEGTSNPNLYWYRQAAGRGLQLLFYSVGIGQISSEVPQNLSASRPQDRQFILSSKKLLLSDSGFYLCAWSVGVIEGHEQYFGPGTRLTVT.

V is TRBV27 and J is TRBJ2-7; tentative D call: TRBD1 (6 bases). V shed 4 bases and J shed 6 bases, with 25 bases lying between them. The CDR3 runs to 17 residues. CDR1 is MNHEY and CDR2 is SMNVEV in the germline V gene (reference sequence). The CDR3 sequence is CASSSSGSSIRGAEQYF. DNA for the CDR3: TGTGCCAGCAGTTCGAGTGGTAGTTCAATCAGGGGAGCCGAGCAGTACTTC.

The gene calls are TRBV7-3 and TRBJ2-1, with TRBD2 matching over 7 bases. This CDR3 spans 13 amino acids. CDR1 and CDR2 (germline): SGHTA, FQGTGA. With 5 bases clipped from V and 4 bases from J, the junction kept 2 bases outside the gene matches. Here the CDR3 reads CASSPGGYNEQFF. The CDR3 bases are TGTGCCAGCAGCCCCGGGGGGTACAATGAGCAGTTCTTC.

This clone turned up a few times. The chain employs TRBV11-2 and TRBJ2-3, with 7 positions matching TRBD1. The CDR3 length is 13 residues. The V gene end was trimmed by 4 bases and the J gene end by 6 bases; junction bases not matched to a gene: 4. The germline CDR1 and CDR2 sequences are SGHAT and FQNNGV. CDR3 loop: CASSYTGADTQYF. As DNA, the CDR3 is TGTGCCAGCAGCTACACAGGGGCCGATACGCAGTATTTT. The complete variable domain, with remaining parts taken from reference TRBV11-2 and TRBJ2-3, reads EAGVAQSPRYKIIEKRQSVAFWCNPISGHATLYWYQQILGQGPKLLIQFQNNGVVDDSQLPKDRFSAERLKGVDSTLKIQPAKLEDSAVYLCASSYTGADTQYFGPGTRLTVL.